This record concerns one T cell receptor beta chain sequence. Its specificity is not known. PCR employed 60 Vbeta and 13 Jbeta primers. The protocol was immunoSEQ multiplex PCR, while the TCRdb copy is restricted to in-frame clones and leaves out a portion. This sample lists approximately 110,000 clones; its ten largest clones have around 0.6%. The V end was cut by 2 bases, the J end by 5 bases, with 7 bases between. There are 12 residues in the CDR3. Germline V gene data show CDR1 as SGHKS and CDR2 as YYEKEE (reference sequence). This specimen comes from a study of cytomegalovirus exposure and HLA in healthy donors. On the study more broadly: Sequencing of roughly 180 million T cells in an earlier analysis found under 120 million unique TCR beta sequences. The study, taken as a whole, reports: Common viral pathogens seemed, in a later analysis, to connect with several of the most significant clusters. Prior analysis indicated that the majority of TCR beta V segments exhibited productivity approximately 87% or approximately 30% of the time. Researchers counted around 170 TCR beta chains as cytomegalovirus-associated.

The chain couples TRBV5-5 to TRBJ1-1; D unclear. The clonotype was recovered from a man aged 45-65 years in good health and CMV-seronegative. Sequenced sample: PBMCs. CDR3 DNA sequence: TGTGCCAGCAGCTTTCGGGGTACTGAAGCTTTCTTT. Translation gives CASSFRGTEAFF.